This T cell receptor beta chain was retrieved from a study of cytomegalovirus exposure and HLA in healthy donors. The PCR was carried out with 60 Vbeta primers and 13 Jbeta primers. TCRdb's copy holds only in-frame clones and misses some; the assay was immunoSEQ multiplex PCR. Here the sample table reports more than 100,000 clones. The CDR3 has 12 residues. CDR1 is MNHEY, CDR2 SVGAGI, per germline. V was trimmed by 5 bases and J by 6 bases, leaving 10 bases between them. The sample consisted of PBMCs. The chain joins TRBV6-5 to TRBJ1-1; unclear D gene. The TCR sequence derives from a woman aged 35 to 49 in good health and CMV-seronegative. The CDR3 sequence is CASSRVGAEAFF. CDR3 bases: TGTGCCAGCAGTCGCGTTGGAGCTGAAGCTTTCTTT.